This T cell receptor beta chain was observed in a study of blood T cell repertoires in COVID-19. Clones were sequenced by immunoSEQ multiplex PCR, and TCRdb holds only the in-frame ones, with some missing. The data show 45,000 to 60,000 clones, 89% seen once. This CDR3 spans 13 amino acids. V dropped 5 bases and J dropped 6 bases, with 8 bases sitting between them. In germline, CDR1 is MNHEY, CDR2 SMNVEV (reference sequence). V and J are TRBV27 and TRBJ2-6, with D uncertain. The TCR was taken from a man aged 55 to 69 with acute or convalescent COVID-19. Sample: peripheral blood. CDR3 DNA sequence: TGTGCCAGCAGTCTCTTGTCGGCCAACGTCCTGACTTTC. Amino acid sequence: CASSLLSANVLTF. Drawing the rest from reference TRBV27 and TRBJ2-6, the complete variable domain is EAQVTQNPRYLITVTGKKLTVTCSQNMNHEYMSWYRQDPGLGLRQIYYSMNVEVTDKGDVPEGYKVSRKEKRNFPLILESPSPNQTSLYFCASSLLSANVLTFGAGSRLTVL.